What follows are 15 T cell receptor beta chains derived from one specimen sequenced in a study of Graves' ophthalmopathy and Graves' hyperthyroidism. RNA transcripts served as template for amplifying TCR beta CDR3 sequences. Investigators did first-round RT-PCR with HTBI primers, then second-round multiplex PCR. TCRdb fed the multiplex PCR reads into MiXCR, producing one record per CDR3 protein. The sample has around 670,000 distinct CDR3 sequences; roughly two fifths are singletons. Source material: peripheral blood. Receptor source: an adult man with Graves' ophthalmopathy.

This clonotype was counted only a few times. The chain has TRBV27 and TRBJ1-2, with TRBD1 matching over 10 bases. The CDR3 runs 12 residues. Trimming took 8 bases from V and 6 from J; bases not matched to a gene: 3. Germline V gene data show CDR1 as MNHEY and CDR2 as SMNVEV (reference sequence). The CDR3 nucleotides are TGTGCCAGCTTCGGACAGGGGGATGGCTACACCTTC. It encodes CASFGQGDGYTF.

This clonotype was seen many times. The chain recombines TRBV29-1 with TRBJ2-7, with 7 bases lining up with TRBD1. Germline V lookup: CDR1 SQVTM, CDR2 ANQGSEA. V dropped 6 bases and J dropped 2; count of bases not matched to a gene: 10. The CDR3 has 14 residues. CDR3 sequence: CSVQTDRPTYEQYF. The CDR3 bases are TGCAGCGTCCAAACGGACAGGCCAACCTACGAGCAGTACTTC.

This clonotype turned up a few times. The V gene is TRBV6-1, the J gene TRBJ2-7; D unclear. With 7 bases removed from V and 7 bases from J, the gap between germline ends came to 11 bases. Germline V lookup: CDR1 MNHNS, CDR2 SASEGT. The CDR3 totals 11 residues. The CDR3 is CASTETREQYF. The CDR3 nucleotides read TGTGCCAGCACCGAAACCCGTGAGCAGTACTTC.

This CDR3 reads CASGGLAGMNTGELFF. The CDR3, as DNA: TGTGCCAGCGGCGGACTAGCGGGGATGAACACCGGGGAGCTGTTTTTT. The chain has TRBV25-1 and TRBJ2-2, with 12 bases matching TRBD2. Germline-derived CDR1 and CDR2 are MGHDK and SYGVNS. The CDR3 is made up of 16 amino acids. The trim removed 8 bases at V and 1 base at J, leaving 5 bases unmatched. The complete variable domain, with remaining parts taken from reference TRBV25-1 and TRBJ2-2, reads EADIYQTPRYLVIGTGKKITLECSQTMGHDKMYWYQQDPGMELHLIHYSYGVNSTEKGDLSSESTVSRIRTEHFPLTLESARPSHTSQYLCASGGLAGMNTGELFFGEGSRLTVL.

This clonotype was picked up a small number of times. At one of its ends the junction is not consistent with the germline gene, which may arise from a read error. This chain uses TRBV5-4 with TRBJ2-7; D ambiguous. From germline, CDR1 is SGHNT and CDR2 YYREEE (reference sequence). This CDR3 spans 14 amino acids. CDR3 sequence reads: CASSPSDGSYEQYF. The CDR3 region has the DNA TGCGCCAGCAGCCCTTCCGACGGGTCCTACGAGCAGTACTTC.

The V and J genes are TRBV7-9 and TRBJ2-7; no firm D call. The V end was cut by 1 base, the J end by 0 bases, with 16 bases between. CDR3 length equals 17 residues. The germline CDR1 and CDR2 sequences are SEHNR and FQNEAQ (reference sequence). CDR3 region: CASSLDVESRSSYEQYF. The CDR3 DNA reads as TGTGCCAGCAGCTTAGATGTGGAATCCCGGAGCTCCTACGAGCAGTACTTC.

The chain uses TRBV20-1 and TRBJ2-7, with a possible D match to TRBD2 (6 bases). The CDR3 has 14 residues. Trimming pared 3 bases from V and 0 bases from J, leaving 12 bases between. Germline V gene sequence: CDR1 DFQATT, CDR2 SNEGSKA (reference sequence). This chain's CDR3 is CSASGSRGSYEQYF. The CDR3 DNA is TGCAGTGCTAGCGGGAGCCGCGGCTCCTACGAGCAGTACTTC.

This clonotype was detected ten times or more. The chain's CDR3 is CASSLTLKGQETQYF. The DNA of the CDR3 is TGTGCCAGCAGCTTAACGCTCAAGGGCCAAGAGACCCAGTACTTC. This chain joins TRBV7-9 and TRBJ2-5; D unclear. The germline CDR1 and CDR2 sequences are SEHNR and FQNEAQ (reference sequence). The CDR3 is 15 amino acids. Between the trimmed V and J ends, which lost 2 bases and 1 base, there was a span of 11 bases.

This clonotype has a count of ten or more. The chain uses TRBV7-9 and TRBJ2-5; D assignment may be TRBD1 or TRBD2 (5 bases each). Trimming stripped 5 bases from V and 4 bases from J, with 11 bases between. CDR3 length equals 13 residues. The germline V gene encodes CDR1 SEHNR and CDR2 FQNEAQ (reference sequence). The CDR3: CASSRTRGETQYF. CDR3 sequence (DNA): TGTGCCAGCAGCAGGACACGGGGAGAGACCCAGTACTTC.

This chain joins TRBV7-9 and TRBJ2-6; 8 positions agree with TRBD1. The junction had 5 bases not matched to a gene; V was cut back by 6 bases and J by 4 bases. The CDR3 covers 15 residues. The germline gives CDR1 SEHNR, CDR2 FQNEAQ (reference sequence). The CDR3 reads CASRTTGVGANVLTF. CDR3 in DNA: TGTGCCAGCAGAACGACAGGGGTCGGGGCCAACGTCCTGACTTTC. Full variable domain (rest looked up from reference TRBV7-9 and TRBJ2-6): DTGVSQNPRHKITKRGQNVTFRCDPISEHNRLYWYRQTLGQGPEFLTYFQNEAQLEKSRLLSDRFSAERPKGSFSTLEIQRTEQGDSAMYLCASRTTGVGANVLTFGAGSRLTVL.

This clonotype has a handful of counts. This rearrangement joins TRBV7-9 to TRBJ2-7; perhaps TRBD2 as D (5 bases). CDR1 is SEHNR, CDR2 FQNEAQ, per germline (reference sequence). Trimming took off 5 bases at V and 7 bases at J, with 18 bases between the two ends. This CDR3 comprises 14 residues. The CDR3 nucleotides are TGTGCCAGCAGCGTAAGGACTGACCTGGGGGAGCAGTACTTC. Translation gives CASSVRTDLGEQYF.

The V and J genes are TRBV5-8 and TRBJ2-6; D is uncertain. Trimming left V 4 bases short and J 2 bases short, with 10 bases between. Germline CDR1 is SGHTS and CDR2 is YDEGEE. The CDR3 totals 15 residues. The CDR3 is CASSILTAGANVLTF. CDR3 DNA: TGTGCCAGCAGCATCCTCACAGCTGGGGCCAACGTCCTGACTTTC. The full variable domain, in which reference TRBV5-8 and TRBJ2-6 provide the parts outside the CDR3, is EAGVTQSPTHLIKTRGQQATLRCSPISGHTSVYWYQQALGLGLQFLLWYDEGEERNRGNFPPRFSGRQFPNYSSELNVNALELEDSALYLCASSILTAGANVLTFGAGSRLTVL.

The rearrangement uses TRBV9 and TRBJ2-7; the match to TRBD1 covers 7 bases. CDR1 SGDLS and CDR2 YYNGEE come from the germline V gene. This CDR3 comprises 16 residues. The trim removed 4 bases at V and 6 bases at J, leaving 16 bases unmatched. The CDR3 DNA sequence: TGTGCCAGCAGCCCACAGCCAGGGGGTGTCCAGCTCGAGCAGTACTTC. It codes for CASSPQPGGVQLEQYF.

V usage is TRBV10-3 and J usage is TRBJ1-2; 7 bases agree with TRBD1. From germline, CDR1 is ENHRY and CDR2 SYGVKD. J lost 4 bases, V lost 3 bases, and 5 bases had no gene match. This CDR3 is built from 14 residues. In nucleotides, the CDR3 is TGTGCCATCAGTGATTATGGGACAGCCTATGGCTACACCTTC. Residues: CAISDYGTAYGYTF.

This clonotype was detected only a few times. The chain carries TRBV7-9 and TRBJ1-1; possible D gene TRBD1, 5 bases. Germline CDR1 is SEHNR and CDR2 is FQNEAQ (reference sequence). Trimming removed 5 bases from V and 4 bases from J, with 11 bases in between. The CDR3 has 13 residues. The CDR3: CASSRQLSTEAFF. As DNA, the CDR3 is TGTGCCAGCAGCAGACAGTTAAGCACTGAAGCTTTCTTT.